The 5 T cell receptor beta chains reported below all come from one sample, sequenced in a study of technical replicates of blood from a few donors. Repertoires were generated with immunoSEQ multiplex PCR, while TCRdb's copy carries only in-frame clones and drops some. The sample has tens of thousands of clones, around 84% seen once. The sample consisted of PBMCs. The source is a human donor in good health. Some clones in this sample may be carry-over from other donors' samples.

The chain links TRBV6-5 to TRBJ1-6; 8 nucleotides match TRBD1. Germline-derived CDR1 and CDR2 are MNHEY and SVGAGI. V lost 5 bases and J lost 7; bases outside the gene matches: 7. The CDR3 contains 15 residues. CDR3 sequence: CASSSETGGNSPLHF. The DNA for the CDR3 is TGTGCCAGCAGTAGCGAAACAGGGGGGAATTCACCCCTCCACTTT.

The J gene is TRBJ2-2, the V gene TRBV18; TRBD1 agrees at 7 bases. V dropped 3 bases and J dropped 9; count of bases not matched to a gene: 13. The CDR3 length is 16 residues. Germline V gene data show CDR1 as KGHSH and CDR2 as LQKENI. Here the CDR3 DNA reads TGTGCCAGCTCACCCCTGCAAGGACAGGCCTCTCGGGAGCTGTTTTTT. It yields the protein CASSPLQGQASRELFF.

This clone came up a few times. The chain couples TRBV7-9 to TRBJ1-1; D call uncertain. Germline CDR1 is SEHNR and CDR2 is FQNEAQ (reference sequence). The germline V and J ends were trimmed by 5 bases and 0 bases, with 4 bases remaining between them. The CDR3 sequence is 12 residues long. DNA of the CDR3: TGTGCCAGCAGCCTTTTGAACACTGAAGCTTTCTTT. It codes for CASSLLNTEAFF.

The CDR3 protein is CSLYGTSMQYF. In DNA, the CDR3 is TGCAGTCTATACGGGACTAGTATGCAGTACTTC. The chain employs TRBV20-1 and TRBJ2-7; 8 positions match TRBD2. The CDR3 is made up of 11 amino acids. V was pared by 8 bases and J by 9 bases, with 9 bases of the junction left unmatched. CDR1 DFQATT and CDR2 SNEGSKA come from the germline V gene (reference sequence).

This sequence joins TRBV7-6 and TRBJ2-2; unclear D gene. Germline-derived CDR1 and CDR2 are SGHVS and FNYEAQ. V lost 5 bases and J lost 0, with 7 bases in between. CDR3 size: 14 residues. DNA for the CDR3: TGTGCCAGCAGCCCCAGTGCGAACACCGGGGAGCTGTTTTTT. This gives the protein CASSPSANTGELFF.